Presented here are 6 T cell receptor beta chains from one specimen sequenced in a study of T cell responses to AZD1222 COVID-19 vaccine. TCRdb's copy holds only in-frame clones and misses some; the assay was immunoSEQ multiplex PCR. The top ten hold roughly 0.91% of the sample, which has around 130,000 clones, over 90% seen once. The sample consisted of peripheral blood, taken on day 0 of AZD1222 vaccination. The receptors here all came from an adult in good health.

CDR3 bases: TGTGCCAGCAGTGAAGTTGGAGGACCTGGAAACACCATATATTTT. Amino acids: CASSEVGGPGNTIYF. The chain combines TRBV6-1 with TRBJ1-3; D is unclear. V lost 1 base, J lost 2 bases, and 9 bases lay in between. This CDR3 is built from 15 residues. The germline V gene has CDR1 MNHNS and CDR2 SASEGT.

This CDR3 reads CSVAEGNQPQHF. For the CDR3, the DNA is TGCAGCGTTGCGGAAGGAAATCAGCCCCAGCATTTT. V gene TRBV29-1 combines with J gene TRBJ1-5; the D is unclear. Germline V CDR1 and CDR2: SQVTM, ANQGSEA. Trimming shortened V by 4 bases and J by 4 bases, and 8 bases separated the two germline ends. The CDR3 is 12 residues long.

The CDR3 protein is CSVAGTVNTEAFF. DNA for the CDR3: TGCAGCGTCGCCGGGACAGTGAACACTGAAGCTTTCTTT. The chain combines TRBV29-1 with TRBJ1-1, with 7 positions matching TRBD1. This CDR3 contains 13 residues. In germline, CDR1 is SQVTM, CDR2 ANQGSEA. The J segment lost 0 bases and the V segment lost 6 bases, leaving 4 bases of the junction unmatched. Supplemented by reference TRBV29-1 and TRBJ1-1, the full variable domain reads SAVISQKPSRDICQRGTSLTIQCQVDSQVTMMFWYRQQPGQSLTLIATANQGSEATYESGFVIDKFPISRPNLTFSTLTVSNMSPEDSSIYLCSVAGTVNTEAFFGQGTRLTVV.

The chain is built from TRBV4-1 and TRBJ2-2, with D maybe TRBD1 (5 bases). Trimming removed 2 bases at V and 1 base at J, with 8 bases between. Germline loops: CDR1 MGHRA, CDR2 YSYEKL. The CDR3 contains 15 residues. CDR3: CASSQSDRNTGELFF. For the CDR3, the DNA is TGCGCCAGCAGCCAAAGTGACAGGAACACCGGGGAGCTGTTTTTT.

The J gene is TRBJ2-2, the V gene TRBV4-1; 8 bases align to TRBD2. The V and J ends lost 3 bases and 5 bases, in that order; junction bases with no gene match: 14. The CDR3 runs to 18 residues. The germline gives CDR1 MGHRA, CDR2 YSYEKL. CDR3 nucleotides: TGCGCCAGCAGCCAGAGGGCCGGGACTAGTGTGAATACCGGGGAGCTGTTTTTT. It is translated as CASSQRAGTSVNTGELFF.

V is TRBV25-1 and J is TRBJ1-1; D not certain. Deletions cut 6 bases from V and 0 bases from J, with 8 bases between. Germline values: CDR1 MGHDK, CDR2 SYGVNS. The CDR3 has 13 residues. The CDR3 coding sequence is TGTGCCAGCAGGTTCTCCATGAACACTGAAGCTTTCTTT. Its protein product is CASRFSMNTEAFF.